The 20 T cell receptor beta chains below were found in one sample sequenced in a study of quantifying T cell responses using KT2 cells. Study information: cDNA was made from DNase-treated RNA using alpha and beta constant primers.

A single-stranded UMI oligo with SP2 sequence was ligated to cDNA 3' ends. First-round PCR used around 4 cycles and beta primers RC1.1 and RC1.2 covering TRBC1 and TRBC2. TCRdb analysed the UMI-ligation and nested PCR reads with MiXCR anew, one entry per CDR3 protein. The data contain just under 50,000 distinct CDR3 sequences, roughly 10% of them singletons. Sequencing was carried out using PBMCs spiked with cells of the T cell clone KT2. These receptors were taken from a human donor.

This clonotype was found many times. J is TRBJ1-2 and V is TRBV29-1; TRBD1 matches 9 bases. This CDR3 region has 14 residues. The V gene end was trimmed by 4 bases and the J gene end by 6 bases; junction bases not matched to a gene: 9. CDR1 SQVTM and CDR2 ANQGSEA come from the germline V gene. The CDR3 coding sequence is TGCAGCGTTGGGGGGACAGGGACGCCTAATGGCTACACCTTC. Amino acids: CSVGGTGTPNGYTF.

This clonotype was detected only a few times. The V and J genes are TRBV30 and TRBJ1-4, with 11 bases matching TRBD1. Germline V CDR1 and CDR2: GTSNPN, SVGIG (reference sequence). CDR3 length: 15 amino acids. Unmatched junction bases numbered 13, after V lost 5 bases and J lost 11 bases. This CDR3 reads CAWDAAGTGGGKLFF. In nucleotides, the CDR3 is TGTGCCTGGGACGCCGCCGGGACAGGGGGGGGTAAACTGTTTTTT.

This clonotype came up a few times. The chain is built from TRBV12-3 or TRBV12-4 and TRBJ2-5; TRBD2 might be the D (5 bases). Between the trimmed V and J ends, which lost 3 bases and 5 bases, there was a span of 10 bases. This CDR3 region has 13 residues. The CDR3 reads CASSFYGIETQYF. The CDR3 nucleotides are TGTGCCAGCAGTTTTTACGGGATCGAGACCCAGTACTTC.

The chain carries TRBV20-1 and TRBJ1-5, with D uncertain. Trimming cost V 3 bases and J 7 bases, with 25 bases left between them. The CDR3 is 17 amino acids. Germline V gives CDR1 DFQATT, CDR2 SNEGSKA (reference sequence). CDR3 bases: TGCAGTGCTAGTTTAGGACTAGGTGCGGGGTGCGTGCAGCCCCAGCATTTT. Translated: CSASLGLGAGCVQPQHF.

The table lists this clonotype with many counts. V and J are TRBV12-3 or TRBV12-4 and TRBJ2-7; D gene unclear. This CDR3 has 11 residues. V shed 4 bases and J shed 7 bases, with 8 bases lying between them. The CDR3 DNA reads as TGTGCCAGCAGTTCCCTTTTTGAGCAGTACTTC. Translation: CASSSLFEQYF.

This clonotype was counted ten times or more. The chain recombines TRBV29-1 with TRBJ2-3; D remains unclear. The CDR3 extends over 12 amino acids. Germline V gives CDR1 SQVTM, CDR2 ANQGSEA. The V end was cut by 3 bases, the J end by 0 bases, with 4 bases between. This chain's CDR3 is CSVDYSTDTQYF. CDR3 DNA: TGCAGCGTTGATTACAGCACAGATACGCAGTATTTT.

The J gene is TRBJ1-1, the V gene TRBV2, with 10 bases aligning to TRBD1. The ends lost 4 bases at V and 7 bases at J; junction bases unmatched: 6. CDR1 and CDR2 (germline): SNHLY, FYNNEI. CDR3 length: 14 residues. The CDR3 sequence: CASSAGTGADEAFF. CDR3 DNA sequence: TGTGCCAGCAGTGCCGGGACAGGGGCGGATGAAGCTTTCTTT.

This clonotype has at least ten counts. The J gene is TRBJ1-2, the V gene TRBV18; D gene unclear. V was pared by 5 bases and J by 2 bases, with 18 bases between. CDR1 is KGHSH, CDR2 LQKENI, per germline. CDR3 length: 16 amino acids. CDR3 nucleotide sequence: TGTGCCAGCTCAACCGACGCAGGAATTTACAACTATGGCTACACCTTC. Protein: CASSTDAGIYNYGYTF.

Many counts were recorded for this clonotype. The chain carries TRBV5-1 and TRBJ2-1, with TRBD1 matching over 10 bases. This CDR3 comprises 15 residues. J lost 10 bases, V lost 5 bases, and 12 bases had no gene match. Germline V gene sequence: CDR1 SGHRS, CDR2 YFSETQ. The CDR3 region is CASSSRGQGPREQFF. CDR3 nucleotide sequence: TGCGCCAGCAGTTCCCGGGGACAGGGGCCCCGGGAGCAGTTCTTC. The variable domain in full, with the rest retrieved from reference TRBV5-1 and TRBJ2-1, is KAGVTQTPRYLIKTRGQQVTLSCSPISGHRSVSWYQQTPGQGLQFLFEYFSETQRNKGNFPGRFSGRQFSNSRSEMNVSTLELGDSALYLCASSSRGQGPREQFFGPGTRLTVL.

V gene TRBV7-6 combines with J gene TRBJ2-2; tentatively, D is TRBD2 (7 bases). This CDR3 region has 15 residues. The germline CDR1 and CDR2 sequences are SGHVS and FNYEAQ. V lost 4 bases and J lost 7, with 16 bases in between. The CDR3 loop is CASSWPGGPFGELFF. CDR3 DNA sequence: TGTGCCAGCAGCTGGCCCGGGGGGCCATTCGGGGAGCTGTTTTTT.

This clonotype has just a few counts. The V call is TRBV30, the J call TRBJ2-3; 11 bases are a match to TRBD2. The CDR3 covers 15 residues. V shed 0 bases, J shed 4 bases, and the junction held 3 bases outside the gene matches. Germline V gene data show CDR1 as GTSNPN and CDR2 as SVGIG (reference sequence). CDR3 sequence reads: CAWSVGTSGSDTQYF. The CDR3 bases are TGTGCCTGGAGTGTAGGGACTAGCGGATCAGATACGCAGTATTTT.

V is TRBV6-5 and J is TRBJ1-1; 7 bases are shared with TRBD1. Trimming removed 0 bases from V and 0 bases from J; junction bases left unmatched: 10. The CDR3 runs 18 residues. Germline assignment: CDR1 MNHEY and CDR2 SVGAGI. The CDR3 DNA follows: TGTGCCAGCAGTTACTCAAAGACCGGGACAGAGATGAACACTGAAGCTTTCTTT. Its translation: CASSYSKTGTEMNTEAFF.

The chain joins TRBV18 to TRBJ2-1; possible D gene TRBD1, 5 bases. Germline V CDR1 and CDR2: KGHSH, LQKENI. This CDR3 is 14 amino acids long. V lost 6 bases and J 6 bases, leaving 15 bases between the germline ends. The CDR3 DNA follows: TGTGCCAGCTCCCCCCAGGGCGTTGGCAATGAGCAGTTCTTC. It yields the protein CASSPQGVGNEQFF.

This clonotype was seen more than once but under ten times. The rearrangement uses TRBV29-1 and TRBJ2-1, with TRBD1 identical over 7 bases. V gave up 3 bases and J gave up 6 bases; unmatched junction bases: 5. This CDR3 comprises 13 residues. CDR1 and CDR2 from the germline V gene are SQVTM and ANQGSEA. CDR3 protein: CSVDGTGVNEQFF. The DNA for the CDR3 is TGCAGCGTTGATGGCACAGGGGTCAATGAGCAGTTCTTC.

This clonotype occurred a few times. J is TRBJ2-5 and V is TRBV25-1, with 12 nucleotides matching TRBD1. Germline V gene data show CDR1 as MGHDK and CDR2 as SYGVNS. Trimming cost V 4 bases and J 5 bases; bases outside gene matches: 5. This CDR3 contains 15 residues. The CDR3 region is CASSVWDRGRETQYF. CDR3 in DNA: TGTGCCAGCAGTGTCTGGGACAGGGGGCGCGAGACCCAGTACTTC. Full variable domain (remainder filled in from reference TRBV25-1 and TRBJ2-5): EADIYQTPRYLVIGTGKKITLECSQTMGHDKMYWYQQDPGMELHLIHYSYGVNSTEKGDLSSESTVSRIRTEHFPLTLESARPSHTSQYLCASSVWDRGRETQYFGPGTRLLVL.

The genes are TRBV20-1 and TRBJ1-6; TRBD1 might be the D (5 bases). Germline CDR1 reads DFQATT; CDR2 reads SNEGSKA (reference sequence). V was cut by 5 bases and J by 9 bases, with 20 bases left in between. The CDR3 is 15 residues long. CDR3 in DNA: TGCAGTGCTCCCAAGGGCGGGGGAGCCAGTTCACCCCTCCACTTT. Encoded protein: CSAPKGGGASSPLHF.

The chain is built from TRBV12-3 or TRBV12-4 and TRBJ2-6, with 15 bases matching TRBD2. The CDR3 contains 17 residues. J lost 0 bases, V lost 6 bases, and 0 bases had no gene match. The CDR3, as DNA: TGTGCCAGCAGGGGACTAGCGGGAGGCTCTGGGGCCAACGTCCTGACTTTC. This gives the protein CASRGLAGGSGANVLTF.

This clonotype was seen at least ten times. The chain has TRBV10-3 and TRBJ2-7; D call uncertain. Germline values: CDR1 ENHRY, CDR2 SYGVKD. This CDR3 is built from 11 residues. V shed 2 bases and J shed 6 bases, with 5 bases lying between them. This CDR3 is CAISEGSEQYF. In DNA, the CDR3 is TGTGCCATCAGTGAGGGGTCCGAGCAGTACTTC.

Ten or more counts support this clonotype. The CDR3 spells CASSDSTGGSPLHF. CDR3 coding DNA: TGTGCCAGCAGTGACTCGACAGGGGGTTCACCCCTCCACTTT. The rearrangement links TRBV6-4 to TRBJ1-6, with 9 nucleotides matching TRBD1. Trimming took 0 bases from V and 9 from J; bases not matched to a gene: 0. CDR3 size: 14 residues. The germline V gene encodes CDR1 MRHNA and CDR2 SNTAGT.

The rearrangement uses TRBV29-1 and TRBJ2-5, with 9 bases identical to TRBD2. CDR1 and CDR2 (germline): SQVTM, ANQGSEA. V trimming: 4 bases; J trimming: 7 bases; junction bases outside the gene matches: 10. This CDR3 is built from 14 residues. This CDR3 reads CSVGAGGTSRTQYF. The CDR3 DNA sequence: TGCAGCGTTGGAGCGGGGGGAACGTCTAGGACCCAGTACTTC.